This T cell receptor (beta chain) is drawn from a study of T cell changes during pregnancy in multiple sclerosis. The CDR3 has 16 residues. The V end lost 7 bases, the J end lost 1 base, and 17 bases lay between the germline ends. Germline V lookup: CDR1 LNHDA, CDR2 SQIVND (reference sequence). TCRdb's copy holds only in-frame clones and misses some; the assay was immunoSEQ multiplex PCR. The sample has 44,000 or so clones, about 88% seen once. This clone was observed a single time. The V call is TRBV19, the J call TRBJ2-1; possibly TRBD1 for D (5 bases). Specimen: CD8+ T cells from peripheral blood mononuclear cells, collected after pregnancy. The source of this sequence is a female donor in good health, enrolled as a control in a pregnancy study. The CDR3 region is CASKDTRVSSYNEQFF. The CDR3 nucleotides read TGTGCCAGTAAGGATACCAGGGTGTCGTCCTACAATGAGCAGTTCTTC. Together with reference TRBV19 and TRBJ2-1, the CDR3 gives the full variable domain: DGGITQSPKYLFRKEGQNVTLSCEQNLNHDAMYWYRQDPGQGLRLIYYSQIVNDFQKGDIAEGYSVSREKKESFPLTVTSAQKNPTAFYLCASKDTRVSSYNEQFFGPGTRLTVL.